Below, 27 T cell receptor beta chains from the same sample are listed, as sequenced in a study of T cells after yellow fever vaccination. TCRdb recomputed calls from the 5' RACE reads with MiXCR, one row per CDR3 protein. The table lists some 260,000 distinct CDR3 sequences, approximately 5.2% of them singletons. The sequenced sample was CD4+ T cells sorted from PBMCs, obtained on the day of the yellow fever booster vaccination. These receptors all stem from a man aged 18-30 years who received the YFV17D yellow fever vaccine.

A few counts support this clonotype. The chain employs TRBV11-3 and TRBJ2-5; 10 bases fit TRBD1. Losses at the gene ends were 4 bases for V and 0 bases for J; bases not matched to a gene: 2. In germline, CDR1 is SGHNT, CDR2 YENEEA. This CDR3 contains 15 residues. The CDR3 spells CASSSDRGYQETQYF. The CDR3 nucleotides read TGTGCCAGCAGCTCGGACAGGGGGTACCAAGAGACCCAGTACTTC.

The V and J genes are TRBV6-6 and TRBJ1-1, with D perhaps matching TRBD1 (6 bases). V was trimmed by 11 bases and J by 3 bases, leaving 16 bases between them. CDR3 length: 13 amino acids. The germline V gene encodes CDR1 MNHNY and CDR2 SVGAGI (reference sequence). The CDR3 DNA reads as TGTGCCGCCAAAGGGGGGGCGGACACTGAAGCTTTCTTT. Translation gives CAAKGGADTEAFF.

This clonotype was seen ten or more times. Here the CDR3 reads CASSLDANTEAFF. For the CDR3, the DNA is TGTGCCAGCAGCTTAGATGCGAACACTGAAGCTTTCTTT. The chain recombines TRBV7-9 with TRBJ1-1; D is unresolved. The CDR3 totals 13 residues. Trimming took 1 base from V and 1 from J, leaving 4 bases between them. Germline CDR1 and CDR2: SEHNR and FQNEAQ (reference sequence).

The table lists this clonotype with many counts. The V gene is TRBV5-1, the J gene TRBJ2-3, with 8 bases aligning to TRBD2. Germline lookup yields CDR1 SGHRS and CDR2 YFSETQ. CDR3 length: 15 amino acids. The V gene end was trimmed by 4 bases and the J gene end by 2 bases; junction bases not matched to a gene: 6. The chain's CDR3 is CASSPGLAYTDTQYF. The CDR3 region has the DNA TGCGCCAGCAGCCCCGGACTAGCCTACACAGATACGCAGTATTTT.

In this sample, this clonotype turned up many times. The chain has TRBV24-1 and TRBJ2-1; TRBD1 agrees at 9 bases. Germline CDR1 is KGHDR and CDR2 is SFDVKD. The V and J ends lost 3 bases and 5 bases, in that order; junction bases with no gene match: 4. The CDR3 is made up of 15 amino acids. Here the CDR3 reads CATSDARTGDNEQFF. CDR3 nucleotide sequence: TGTGCCACCAGTGATGCCCGGACAGGGGACAATGAGCAGTTCTTC.

This clonotype was recorded many times. The chain carries TRBV7-8 and TRBJ2-3; 8 bases align to TRBD2. The CDR3 extends over 15 amino acids. Unmatched junction bases numbered 6, after V lost 3 bases and J lost 4 bases. Per germline, CDR1 SGHVS and CDR2 FQNEAQ. CDR3 coding DNA: TGTGCCAGCAGCTTCCGGGGGGGCCGGTCAGATACGCAGTATTTT. Its protein is CASSFRGGRSDTQYF.

This clonotype was detected many times. The chain links TRBV7-6 to TRBJ1-2; D is unclear. CDR3 size: 13 residues. Germline CDR1 is SGHVS and CDR2 is FNYEAQ. Trimming removed 1 base from V and 2 bases from J, with 5 bases in between. The CDR3 nucleotides are TGTGCCAGCAGCTTAGGGGAAAACTATGGCTACACCTTC. Its protein product is CASSLGENYGYTF.

The CDR3 here is CASRTGGQTNEKLFF. The CDR3 nucleotides are TGTGCCAGCAGGACCGGGGGACAGACTAATGAAAAACTGTTTTTT. The rearrangement links TRBV7-9 to TRBJ1-4; 7 bases fit TRBD1. The CDR3 sequence is 15 residues long. The junction had 6 bases not matched to a gene; V was cut back by 6 bases and J by 2 bases. Germline V gives CDR1 SEHNR, CDR2 FQNEAQ (reference sequence).

The sample holds a few counts of this clonotype. This chain connects TRBV4-3 to TRBJ2-5; a possible D gene is TRBD2 (6 bases). The CDR3 has 15 residues. Per germline, CDR1 LGHNA and CDR2 YSLEER. Trimming removed 3 bases from V and 7 bases from J, with 18 bases in between. The CDR3 DNA reads TGCGCCAGCAGCCATTCGGAGGGGAAATCGGGGACCCAGTACTTC. Its protein is CASSHSEGKSGTQYF.

The table lists this clonotype with many counts. The junction and the germline gene differ at one end; a read error may be behind it. V usage is TRBV5-1 and J usage is TRBJ2-5, with no clear D. CDR1 and CDR2 from the germline V gene are SGHRS and YFSETQ. This CDR3 is 11 amino acids long. The CDR3 region has the DNA TGTGCCAGCAGCTTAGCAGAGACCCAGTACTTC. Its translation is CASSLAETQYF.

The CDR3 here is CATSSYPRTDTQYF. The CDR3 DNA follows: TGTGCCACCAGCAGTTACCCCCGCACAGATACGCAGTATTTT. The chain carries TRBV15 and TRBJ2-3, with D hard to call. The CDR3 totals 14 residues. The germline V gene has CDR1 LNHNV and CDR2 YYDKDF (reference sequence). Trimming took off 3 bases at V and 1 base at J, with 8 bases between the two ends.

This clonotype was counted at least ten times. The gene calls are TRBV7-3 and TRBJ2-3, with 13 bases identical to TRBD2. The germline V gene has CDR1 SGHTA and CDR2 FQGTGA. The CDR3 sequence is 16 residues long. V was pared by 5 bases and J by 2 bases, with 4 bases of the junction left unmatched. The chain's CDR3 is CASSIGTSGATDTQYF. The DNA for the CDR3 is TGTGCCAGCAGCATAGGGACTAGCGGGGCCACAGATACGCAGTATTTT.

The chain joins TRBV20-1 to TRBJ1-1; the D is unclear. Germline V gene data show CDR1 as DFQATT and CDR2 as SNEGSKA (reference sequence). Trimming took off 3 bases at V and 1 base at J, with 6 bases between the two ends. The CDR3 extends over 12 amino acids. CDR3 protein: CSARKTNTEAFF. For the CDR3, the DNA is TGCAGTGCTAGGAAGACGAACACTGAAGCTTTCTTT.

This clonotype was observed a few times. The rearrangement uses TRBV20-1 and TRBJ2-3; tentatively, D is TRBD1 or TRBD2 (5 bases each). Trimming stripped 1 base from V and 5 bases from J, with 19 bases between. This CDR3 comprises 16 residues. The germline V gene encodes CDR1 DFQATT and CDR2 SNEGSKA (reference sequence). CDR3 nucleotide sequence: TGCAGTGCTAGAGGGGGGTATCTGGCGGTCGGAGATACGCAGTATTTT. This sequence encodes CSARGGYLAVGDTQYF.

This clonotype was picked up a small number of times. This chain joins TRBV6-2 or TRBV6-3 and TRBJ2-5; TRBD1 is a possible D gene (5 bases). Germline loops: CDR1 MNHEY, CDR2 SVGEGT. This CDR3 has 16 amino acids. Trimming cost V 7 bases and J 7 bases, with 25 bases left between them. The CDR3 reads CASTPSLTGSKRTQYF. The CDR3 nucleotides read TGTGCCAGCACCCCGTCCCTTACAGGCAGCAAGAGGACCCAGTACTTC.

This chain links TRBV5-5 with TRBJ2-5; a weak D match, TRBD1 (6 bases). The V gene lost 6 bases and the J gene lost 5 bases, with 17 bases spanning the gap. This CDR3 region has 14 residues. Per germline, CDR1 SGHKS and CDR2 YYEKEE (reference sequence). CDR3 nucleotide sequence: TGTGCCAGCACCACGCCGAGGGGGATTGAGACCCAGTACTTC. This encodes CASTTPRGIETQYF.

This clonotype was seen a few times. The chain joins TRBV6-1 to TRBJ1-2; no firm D call. Germline CDR1 is MNHNS and CDR2 is SASEGT. CDR3 length: 14 amino acids. V lost 7 bases and J lost 7, with 19 bases in between. This chain's CDR3 is CASKRSTASGGYTF. The CDR3 bases are TGTGCCAGCAAGCGTTCTACAGCTTCGGGTGGCTACACCTTC.

This clonotype was detected only a few times. The rearrangement joins TRBV5-5 to TRBJ1-2; a weak D match, TRBD1 (5 bases). CDR3 length equals 14 residues. Germline assignment: CDR1 SGHKS and CDR2 YYEKEE (reference sequence). Trimming stripped 0 bases from V and 5 bases from J, with 11 bases between. CDR3 sequence (DNA): TGTGCCAGCAGCTTGGACGCCCAGGGTTATGGCTACACCTTC. This codes for CASSLDAQGYGYTF.

This clonotype was detected only a few times. V and J are TRBV5-1 and TRBJ2-5; D gene uncertain. This CDR3 region has 15 residues. Trimming left V 0 bases short and J 5 bases short, with 14 bases between. Germline V gives CDR1 SGHRS, CDR2 YFSETQ. The CDR3 loop reads CASSLEGRLGETQYF. CDR3 nucleotides: TGCGCCAGCAGCTTGGAGGGCAGGCTTGGGGAGACCCAGTACTTC.

This clonotype appeared many times. The gene calls are TRBV3-1 and TRBJ1-1; D may be TRBD1 (5 bases). Trimming removed 1 base at V and 3 bases at J, with 15 bases between. This CDR3 region has 16 residues. The V gene's germline CDR1 is LGHDT and CDR2 YNNKEL (reference sequence). The CDR3: CASSQVSGTHYTEAFF. CDR3 DNA: TGTGCCAGCAGCCAAGTGTCGGGGACGCACTACACTGAAGCTTTCTTT.

The chain is built from TRBV24-1 and TRBJ2-3; the match to TRBD1 covers 8 bases. V lost 5 bases, J lost 2 bases, and 2 bases stayed unmatched. CDR1 is KGHDR and CDR2 is SFDVKD in the germline V gene. The CDR3 spans 14 residues. The CDR3 loop is CATSGQGITDTQYF. As DNA, the CDR3 is TGTGCCACCAGTGGACAGGGGATCACAGATACGCAGTATTTT.

This clonotype was picked up a small number of times. J is TRBJ1-5 and V is TRBV20-1; tentative D call: TRBD1 (6 bases). Germline V gene lookup returns CDR1 DFQATT and CDR2 SNEGSKA (reference sequence). The CDR3 contains 14 residues. V was cut by 6 bases and J by 3 bases, with 15 bases left in between. CDR3 region: CSAPAPGDNQPQHF. CDR3 coding DNA: TGCAGTGCACCCGCCCCAGGGGACAATCAGCCCCAGCATTTT.

This clonotype was seen only a few times. The chain uses TRBV7-6 and TRBJ1-4; TRBD1 aligns across 7 bases. CDR1 and CDR2 (germline): SGHVS, FNYEAQ. The CDR3 loop spans 16 amino acids. Trimming took 2 bases from V and 5 from J; bases not matched to a gene: 8. CDR3 in amino acids: CASSLPRYRGNEKLFF. CDR3 coding DNA: TGTGCCAGCAGCTTACCTAGGTACAGGGGAAATGAAAAACTGTTTTTT.

In its sample, this clonotype was seen a few times. The chain is built from TRBV5-1 and TRBJ2-1; 13 positions agree with TRBD2. V was pared by 4 bases and J by 2 bases, with 3 bases of the junction left unmatched. The CDR3 has 16 amino acids. In germline, CDR1 is SGHRS, CDR2 YFSETQ. CDR3 coding DNA: TGCGCCAGCAGCCGGACTAGCGGGGGTGCCTACAATGAGCAGTTCTTC. Translation: CASSRTSGGAYNEQFF.

At least ten counts were recorded for this clonotype. The chain joins TRBV6-2 or TRBV6-3 to TRBJ2-1; D uncertain. The germline gives CDR1 MNHEY, CDR2 SVGEGT. The CDR3 runs 14 residues. The ends were cut back, 5 bases at V and 2 bases at J, with 10 bases in the middle. This CDR3 reads CASSPPGPYNEQFF. Here the CDR3 DNA reads TGTGCCAGCAGTCCACCGGGCCCCTACAATGAGCAGTTCTTC.

The sample holds a few counts of this clonotype. The V call is TRBV7-9, the J call TRBJ1-2; 8 nucleotides match TRBD1. V shed 0 bases, J shed 5 bases, and the junction held 8 bases outside the gene matches. There are 16 residues in the CDR3. Germline V gene sequence: CDR1 SEHNR, CDR2 FQNEAQ (reference sequence). The CDR3 region is CASSLAAGGQAYGYTF. The CDR3 region has the DNA TGTGCCAGCAGCTTAGCAGCGGGGGGACAGGCGTATGGCTACACCTTC.

This clonotype occurred many times. The genes are TRBV4-1 and TRBJ2-3; 8 bases are shared with TRBD2. There are 17 residues in the CDR3. Germline V CDR1 and CDR2: MGHRA, YSYEKL. With 0 bases clipped from V and 2 bases from J, the junction kept 7 bases outside the gene matches. The CDR3 DNA reads TGCGCCAGCAGCCAAGAAGTAGCGGGGTACACCACAGATACGCAGTATTTT. This sequence encodes CASSQEVAGYTTDTQYF.